Sequencing of this T cell receptor (beta chain) was carried out in a study of identical twins. The V gene lost 2 bases and the J gene lost 7 bases, with 10 bases spanning the gap. Germline assignment: CDR1 MNHEY and CDR2 SMNVEV (reference sequence). The CDR3 is made up of 13 amino acids. Each CDR3 protein is one row after TCRdb ran MiXCR on the 5' RACE reads. Of about 200,000 distinct CDR3 sequences listed, approximately 8.3% are singletons. This clonotype turned up a few times. This sample was shared with a second study, whose subject was yellow fever vaccine responses in identical twins.

Sequenced material: memory (CD45RO+) T cells sorted from blood. The chain joins TRBV27 to TRBJ2-3; D uncertain. The receptor was isolated from a woman under 30 in good health. The CDR3 reads CASSLNPEYTQYF. CDR3 DNA sequence: TGTGCCAGCAGTTTAAACCCAGAATATACGCAGTATTTT.